Following are 30 T cell receptor beta chains from one sample sequenced in a study of blood T cell repertoires in COVID-19 (TCRdb year 2020). The receptor library was made with the immunoSEQ multiplex PCR assay. In TCRdb, the immuneACCESS table is reduced to in-frame sequences with V and J assigned. These tables do not hold every clone; where another copy was compared, an unresolved V gene accounts for under half, and the others remain unexplained. Recorded for this sample are roughly 180,000 clones; around four fifths of them occurred a single time. The top ten constitute roughly 5% of the sample. Sequencing was done on a sample of peripheral blood. The receptors stem from a woman in her twenties or thirties with acute or convalescent COVID-19.

The sample holds many counts of this clone. The chain recombines TRBV7-9 with TRBJ2-6; D possibly corresponds to TRBD1 (6 bases). Germline V gives CDR1 SEHNR, CDR2 FQNEAQ (reference sequence). The CDR3 consists of 16 residues. The V and J ends lost 3 bases and 1 base respectively, with 10 bases between them. CDR3 coding DNA: TGTGCCAGCAGCTTCCGACAGGTGTCTGGGGCCAACGTCCTGACTTTC. This codes for CASSFRQVSGANVLTF.

V and J are TRBV7-2 and TRBJ1-4, with a possible D match to TRBD1 (5 bases). This CDR3 spans 16 amino acids. V lost 2 bases, J lost 6 bases, and 16 bases lay in between. Germline-derived CDR1 and CDR2 are SGHTA and FQGNSA. This CDR3 reads CASSLFGAGGHEKLFF. The CDR3 nucleotides read TGTGCCAGCAGCTTATTTGGGGCAGGTGGACATGAAAAACTGTTTTTT. The full variable domain, in which reference TRBV7-2 and TRBJ1-4 provide the parts outside the CDR3, is GAGVSQSPSNKVTEKGKDVELRCDPISGHTALYWYRQSLGQGLEFLIYFQGNSAPDKSGLPSDRFSAERTGGSVSTLTIQRTQQEDSAVYLCASSLFGAGGHEKLFFGSGTQLSVL.

The V and J genes are TRBV7-7 and TRBJ2-1; the match to TRBD2 covers 8 bases. Per the germline V gene, CDR1 is SSHAT and CDR2 is FNYEAQ (reference sequence). V lost 5 bases and J lost 10; bases outside the gene matches: 13. The CDR3 is made up of 15 amino acids. This CDR3 is CASSPGGGGRREQFF. The CDR3 DNA is TGTGCCAGCAGCCCCGGGGGCGGGGGGCGAAGGGAGCAGTTCTTC.

This rearrangement joins TRBV5-1 to TRBJ2-3; 8 positions match TRBD1. The J segment lost 4 bases and the V segment lost 10 bases, leaving 8 bases of the junction unmatched. The CDR3 loop spans 13 amino acids. The germline V gene has CDR1 SGHRS and CDR2 YFSETQ. The CDR3 loop is CAGRTGTADTQYF. CDR3 nucleotides: TGCGCCGGCCGGACAGGGACCGCAGATACGCAGTATTTT.

This chain joins TRBV19 and TRBJ1-2; weak D call: TRBD1 (5 bases). The germline gives CDR1 LNHDA, CDR2 SQIVND (reference sequence). The CDR3 is 14 amino acids. Trimming cost V 5 bases and J 2 bases, with 12 bases left between them. The CDR3 bases are TGTGCCAGTAGTCGTCAGGGTATGAACTATGGCTACACCTTC. This encodes CASSRQGMNYGYTF. Drawing the rest from reference TRBV19 and TRBJ1-2, the complete variable domain is DGGITQSPKYLFRKEGQNVTLSCEQNLNHDAMYWYRQDPGQGLRLIYYSQIVNDFQKGDIAEGYSVSREKKESFPLTVTSAQKNPTAFYLCASSRQGMNYGYTFGSGTRLTVV.

The chain has TRBV6-5 and TRBJ2-7, with 7 positions matching TRBD2. The germline gives CDR1 MNHEY, CDR2 SVGAGI. The V and J ends lost 6 bases and 2 bases, in that order; junction bases with no gene match: 1. The CDR3 has 12 residues. CDR3 DNA: TGTGCCAGCAGACTAGCGACCTACGAGCAGTACTTC. It yields the protein CASRLATYEQYF.

This clone has just one count. The chain couples TRBV19 to TRBJ2-2, with a tentative D call TRBD2 (7 bases). The V end lost 3 bases, the J end lost 4 bases, and 15 bases lay between the germline ends. This CDR3 has 16 residues. CDR1 is LNHDA and CDR2 is SQIVND in the germline V gene (reference sequence). The CDR3 spells CASSIFGGRGTGELFF. DNA for the CDR3: TGTGCCAGTAGTATTTTCGGGGGGCGAGGCACCGGGGAGCTGTTTTTT.

The chain is built from TRBV2 and TRBJ1-4; D is perhaps TRBD1 (6 bases). The CDR3 spans 16 residues. Germline CDR1 SNHLY, CDR2 FYNNEI. The V and J ends lost 2 bases and 5 bases respectively, with 15 bases between them. CDR3: CASSEPADRLNEKLFF. Written as DNA, the CDR3 is TGTGCCAGCAGTGAACCCGCGGACAGATTAAATGAAAAACTGTTTTTT.

This clone was detected only a few times. V gene TRBV14 combines with J gene TRBJ1-1; the D is unclear. V lost 3 bases and J 1 base, leaving 9 bases between the germline ends. CDR3 length: 14 amino acids. Germline V gene data show CDR1 as SGHDN and CDR2 as FVKESK. The CDR3 coding sequence is TGTGCCAGCAGCCATGTCTCTAAGAACACTGAAGCTTTCTTT. This gives the protein CASSHVSKNTEAFF.

The chain couples TRBV23-1 to TRBJ2-7; TRBD1 might be the D (6 bases). TRBV23-1 is sorted into the ORF group, with uncertain function. V was clipped by 6 bases and J by 2 bases, with 17 bases between them. CDR3 length: 15 residues. CDR3 amino acids: CASSLPSRGPYEQYF. For the CDR3, the DNA is TGCGCCAGCAGCCTACCGAGCAGGGGCCCCTACGAGCAGTACTTC.

The rearrangement joins TRBV7-2 to TRBJ2-1, with TRBD2 matching over 11 bases. From germline, CDR1 is SGHTA and CDR2 FQGNSA. Germline trimming cut 3 bases from V and 8 bases from J; bases unmatched to any gene: 3. The CDR3 loop spans 14 amino acids. In DNA, the CDR3 is TGTGCCAGCAGCTTTAGCGGGAGGGCCCATGAGCAGTTCTTC. Translation gives CASSFSGRAHEQFF.

This chain links TRBV6-6 with TRBJ2-7, with TRBD1 identical over 8 bases. The CDR3 extends over 15 amino acids. Germline CDR1 MNHNY, CDR2 SVGAGI (reference sequence). Trimming removed 3 bases from V and 4 bases from J; junction bases left unmatched: 8. The CDR3 sequence: CASSYSPRQGYEQYF. CDR3 in DNA: TGTGCCAGCAGTTATTCACCACGACAGGGGTACGAGCAGTACTTC.

The CDR3 loop reads CASSEFRATLYGYTF. For the CDR3, the DNA is TGTGCCAGCAGTGAATTCAGGGCGACCCTTTATGGCTACACCTTC. This rearrangement joins TRBV6-1 to TRBJ1-2, with D possibly being TRBD1 (5 bases). Germline CDR1 MNHNS, CDR2 SASEGT. The CDR3 is 15 amino acids. The ends were cut back, 2 bases at V and 5 bases at J, with 15 bases in the middle.

This chain links TRBV6-2 or TRBV6-3 with TRBJ1-1; a possible D gene is TRBD1 (5 bases). V lost 2 bases, J lost 6 bases, and 7 bases lay in between. This CDR3 region has 12 residues. Germline V gene sequence: CDR1 MNHEY, CDR2 SVGEGT. CDR3 residues: CASSYGAAEAFF. Written as DNA, the CDR3 is TGTGCCAGCAGTTACGGGGCGGCTGAAGCTTTCTTT.

The J gene is TRBJ1-1, the V gene TRBV7-8, with D maybe TRBD1 (5 bases). The CDR3 consists of 18 residues. Trimming took off 0 bases at V and 0 bases at J, with 17 bases between the two ends. Per germline, CDR1 SGHVS and CDR2 FQNEAQ. The CDR3 reads CASSLAEDSWAMNTEAFF. Here the CDR3 DNA reads TGTGCCAGCAGCTTAGCGGAAGACAGTTGGGCGATGAACACTGAAGCTTTCTTT.

This clone was detected only a few times. The rearrangement links TRBV3-1 (or the pseudogene TRBV3-2) to TRBJ1-2, with 8 positions matching TRBD1. The V gene end was trimmed by 0 bases and the J gene end by 8 bases; junction bases not matched to a gene: 5. In germline, CDR1 is LGHDT, CDR2 YNNKEL (reference sequence). This CDR3 has 14 amino acids. The CDR3 coding sequence is TGTGCCAGCAGCCAAGACAGGGGGCTTTGGGGCTACACCTTC. It codes for CASSQDRGLWGYTF.

This clone was detected a few times. The chain combines TRBV2 with TRBJ2-5; D may be TRBD1 (6 bases). From germline, CDR1 is SNHLY and CDR2 FYNNEI. The V end lost 7 bases, the J end lost 2 bases, and 14 bases lay between the germline ends. This CDR3 region has 14 residues. Here the CDR3 DNA reads TGTGCCAGCACCCAGGGGACCTCACAAGAGACCCAGTACTTC. It codes for CASTQGTSQETQYF.

V is TRBV11-2 and J is TRBJ1-4, with 8 positions matching TRBD1. V shed 6 bases and J 8 bases; nucleotides not matched to a gene: 14. Looked up from germline, CDR1 is SGHAT and CDR2 is FQNNGV. This CDR3 comprises 16 residues. CDR3 DNA: TGTGCCAGCAGGGGGGTAGACAGGGGCGTGACGGAAAAACTGTTTTTT. Translating gives CASRGVDRGVTEKLFF.

The chain's CDR3 is CASSLRVAGELFF. The CDR3 DNA reads as TGTGCCAGCAGTTTAAGAGTAGCCGGGGAGCTGTTTTTT. V and J are TRBV12-3 or TRBV12-4 and TRBJ2-2; D gene uncertain. V was cut by 2 bases and J by 6 bases, with 7 bases left in between. This CDR3 comprises 13 residues.

The CDR3 loop is CASSEVDTQYF. CDR3 nucleotides: TGTGCCAGCAGCGAGGTGGATACGCAGTATTTT. The J gene is TRBJ2-3, the V gene TRBV3-1 (or the pseudogene TRBV3-2); D gene unclear. Germline V gene lookup returns CDR1 LGHDT and CDR2 YNNKEL (reference sequence). The CDR3 is 11 residues long. V was shortened by 5 bases and J by 6 bases, with 6 bases between the two germline ends.

This rearrangement joins TRBV27 to TRBJ2-3; 12 nucleotides align to TRBD2. Germline V CDR1 and CDR2: MNHEY, SMNVEV (reference sequence). The ends lost 3 bases at V and 0 bases at J; junction bases unmatched: 7. This CDR3 has 18 amino acids. CDR3 amino acids: CASSLELAGGVSTDTQYF. Here the CDR3 DNA reads TGTGCCAGCAGTTTGGAGCTAGCGGGGGGGGTTAGCACAGATACGCAGTATTTT.

The CDR3 sequence: CASSPYPSGRVNTGELFF. For the CDR3, the DNA is TGTGCCAGCAGCCCTTACCCCTCCGGGAGGGTGAACACCGGGGAGCTGTTTTTT. V gene TRBV13 combines with J gene TRBJ2-2; 8 bases agree with TRBD2. J was trimmed by 1 base and V by 5 bases; bases with no gene match: 12. Germline V gene data show CDR1 as PRHDT and CDR2 as FYEKMQ (reference sequence). The CDR3 loop spans 18 amino acids.

This sequence joins TRBV20-1 and TRBJ1-2; TRBD1 matches at 8 bases. V trimming: 3 bases; J trimming: 6 bases; junction bases outside the gene matches: 15. The CDR3 has 16 residues. Germline loops: CDR1 DFQATT, CDR2 SNEGSKA (reference sequence). The CDR3 DNA sequence: TGCAGTGCTAGTGAACCCAGGGGGCGCCGATTCAATGGCTACACCTTC. Residues: CSASEPRGRRFNGYTF.

The genes are TRBV27 and TRBJ2-5; D is possibly TRBD2 (6 bases). This CDR3 has 13 residues. Germline loops: CDR1 MNHEY, CDR2 SMNVEV (reference sequence). Trimming shortened V by 6 bases and J by 1 base, and 9 bases separated the two germline ends. The CDR3 nucleotides are TGTGCCAGCAGGCAACTAGCCCAAGAGACCCAGTACTTC. This translates into CASRQLAQETQYF.

The chain is built from TRBV3-1 (or the pseudogene TRBV3-2) and TRBJ1-2; TRBD1 is a possible D gene (6 bases). This CDR3 spans 15 amino acids. V lost 1 base and J 4 bases, leaving 13 bases between the germline ends. In germline, CDR1 is LGHDT, CDR2 YNNKEL (reference sequence). The CDR3 is CASSQGRQVLYGYTF. The DNA for the CDR3 is TGTGCCAGCAGCCAAGGACGACAGGTCCTCTATGGCTACACCTTC.

The chain couples TRBV2 to TRBJ2-1, with 14 bases lining up with TRBD2. J lost 9 bases, V lost 3 bases, and 4 bases had no gene match. The CDR3 spans 15 residues. The germline CDR1 and CDR2 sequences are SNHLY and FYNNEI. This CDR3 is CASSETSGRAFEQFF. CDR3 bases: TGTGCCAGCAGTGAGACTAGCGGGAGGGCCTTTGAGCAGTTCTTC.

The chain recombines TRBV24-1 with TRBJ2-1; TRBD2 agrees at 11 bases. The germline CDR1 and CDR2 sequences are KGHDR and SFDVKD. V lost 6 bases and J lost 9; bases outside the gene matches: 3. The CDR3 covers 13 residues. The CDR3 coding sequence is TGTGCCACCAGTACTAGCGGGAGTTTTGAGCAGTTCTTC. As protein: CATSTSGSFEQFF.

The chain combines TRBV7-2 with TRBJ1-2, with 8 bases lining up with TRBD1. The CDR3 consists of 14 residues. Per germline, CDR1 SGHTA and CDR2 FQGNSA. V shed 1 base and J 7 bases; nucleotides not matched to a gene: 5. In DNA form, the CDR3 reads TGTGCCAGCAGCTTAGAGACGACAGGGGCTGGCTACACCTTC. This translates into CASSLETTGAGYTF.

The chain combines TRBV7-8 with TRBJ1-4, with TRBD1 matching over 7 bases. V lost 1 base and J lost 8; bases outside the gene matches: 7. This CDR3 contains 15 residues. CDR1 and CDR2 from the germline V gene are SGHVS and FQNEAQ. CDR3 in DNA: TGTGCCAGCAGCTTAGACTACAGGGGCAGCGAAAAACTGTTTTTT. Residues: CASSLDYRGSEKLFF. The variable domain in full, with the rest retrieved from reference TRBV7-8 and TRBJ1-4, is GAGVSQSPRYKVAKRGQDVALRCDPISGHVSLFWYQQALGQGPEFLTYFQNEAQLDKSGLPSDRFFAERPEGSVSTLKIQRTQQEDSAVYLCASSLDYRGSEKLFFGSGTQLSVL.

This sequence joins TRBV27 and TRBJ2-2; D is ambiguous. Trimming shortened V by 6 bases and J by 2 bases, and 4 bases separated the two germline ends. Looked up from germline, CDR1 is MNHEY and CDR2 is SMNVEV (reference sequence). This CDR3 contains 12 residues. CDR3 sequence reads: CASRYNTGELFF. The CDR3 nucleotides are TGTGCCAGCAGATATAACACCGGGGAGCTGTTTTTT.